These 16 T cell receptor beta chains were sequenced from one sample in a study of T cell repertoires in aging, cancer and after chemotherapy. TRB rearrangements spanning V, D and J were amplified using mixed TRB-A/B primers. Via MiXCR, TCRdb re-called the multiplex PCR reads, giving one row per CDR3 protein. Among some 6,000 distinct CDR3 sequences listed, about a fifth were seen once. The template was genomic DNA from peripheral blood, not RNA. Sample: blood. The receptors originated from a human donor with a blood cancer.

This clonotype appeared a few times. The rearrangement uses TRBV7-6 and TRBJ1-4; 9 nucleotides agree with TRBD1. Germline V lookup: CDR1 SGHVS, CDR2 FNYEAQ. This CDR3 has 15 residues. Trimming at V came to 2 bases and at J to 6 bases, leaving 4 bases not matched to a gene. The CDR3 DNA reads TGTGCCAGCAGCTTAAGACAGGGGGGGTATGAAAAACTGTTTTTT. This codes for CASSLRQGGYEKLFF.

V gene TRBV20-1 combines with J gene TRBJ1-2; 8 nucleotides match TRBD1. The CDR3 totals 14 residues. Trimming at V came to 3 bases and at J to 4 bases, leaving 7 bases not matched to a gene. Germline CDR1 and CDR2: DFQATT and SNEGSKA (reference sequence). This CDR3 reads CSASRDRLTYGYTF. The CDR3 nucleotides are TGCAGTGCTAGCCGGGACAGGTTGACCTATGGCTACACCTTC.

The CDR3 DNA sequence: TGCGCCAGCAGCCAACACACCGGGGAGCTGTTTTTT. As protein: CASSQHTGELFF. The chain couples TRBV5-1 to TRBJ2-2; D gene ambiguous. CDR1 is SGHRS and CDR2 is YFSETQ in the germline V gene. The CDR3 consists of 12 residues. Trimming left V 4 bases short and J 3 bases short, with 4 bases between. Together with reference TRBV5-1 and TRBJ2-2, the CDR3 gives the full variable domain: KAGVTQTPRYLIKTRGQQVTLSCSPISGHRSVSWYQQTPGQGLQFLFEYFSETQRNKGNFPGRFSGRQFSNSRSEMNVSTLELGDSALYLCASSQHTGELFFGEGSRLTVL.

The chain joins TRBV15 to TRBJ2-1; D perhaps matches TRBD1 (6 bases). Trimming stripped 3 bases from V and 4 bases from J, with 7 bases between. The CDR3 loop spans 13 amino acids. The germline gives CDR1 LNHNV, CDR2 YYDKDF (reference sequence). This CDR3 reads CATSRDSYNEQFF. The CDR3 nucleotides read TGTGCCACCAGCAGGGACAGTTACAATGAGCAGTTCTTC.

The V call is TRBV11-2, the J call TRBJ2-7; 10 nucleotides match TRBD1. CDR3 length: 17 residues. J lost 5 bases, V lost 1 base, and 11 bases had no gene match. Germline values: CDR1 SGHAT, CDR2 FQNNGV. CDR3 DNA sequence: TGTGCCAGCAGCTTAGCGTTGGGGGGACAGGGGATACACGAGCAGTACTTC. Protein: CASSLALGGQGIHEQYF.

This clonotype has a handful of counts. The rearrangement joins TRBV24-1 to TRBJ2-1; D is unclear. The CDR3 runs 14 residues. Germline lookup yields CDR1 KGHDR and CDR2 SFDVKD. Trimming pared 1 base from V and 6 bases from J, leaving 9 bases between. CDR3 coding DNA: TGTGCCACCAGTGATTTTGTACGGGTCAATGAGCAGTTCTTC. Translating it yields CATSDFVRVNEQFF.

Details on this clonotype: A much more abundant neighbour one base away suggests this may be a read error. The CDR3 is CASSPSGIDYEQYF. CDR3 bases: TGTGCCAGCTCACCAAGCGGCATAGACTACGAGCAGTACTTC. This chain connects TRBV18 to TRBJ2-7, with a tentative D call TRBD2 (5 bases). The germline V gene encodes CDR1 KGHSH and CDR2 LQKENI. Trimming removed 2 bases from V and 3 bases from J, with 11 bases in between. This CDR3 contains 14 residues.

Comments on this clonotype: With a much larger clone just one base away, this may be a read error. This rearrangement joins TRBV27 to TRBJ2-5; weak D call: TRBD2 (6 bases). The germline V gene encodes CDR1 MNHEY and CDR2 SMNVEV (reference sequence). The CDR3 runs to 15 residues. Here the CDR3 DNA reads TGTACCAGCAGTTCCCACTACACGGGGGAAGAGACCCAGTACTTC. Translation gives CTSSSHYTGEETQYF.

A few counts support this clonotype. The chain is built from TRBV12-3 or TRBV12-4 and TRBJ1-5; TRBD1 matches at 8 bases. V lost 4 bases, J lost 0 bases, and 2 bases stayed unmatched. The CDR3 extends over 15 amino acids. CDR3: CASSYRGTSNQPQHF. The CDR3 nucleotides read TGTGCCAGCAGTTACAGGGGGACTAGCAATCAGCCCCAGCATTTT.

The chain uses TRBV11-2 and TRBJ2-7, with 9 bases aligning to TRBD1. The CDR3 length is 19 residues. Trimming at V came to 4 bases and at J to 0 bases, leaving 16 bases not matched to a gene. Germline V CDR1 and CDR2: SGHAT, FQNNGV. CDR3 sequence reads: CASSSGDWWDRANSYEQYF. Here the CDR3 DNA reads TGTGCCAGCAGCTCCGGAGATTGGTGGGACAGGGCCAACTCCTACGAGCAGTACTTC.

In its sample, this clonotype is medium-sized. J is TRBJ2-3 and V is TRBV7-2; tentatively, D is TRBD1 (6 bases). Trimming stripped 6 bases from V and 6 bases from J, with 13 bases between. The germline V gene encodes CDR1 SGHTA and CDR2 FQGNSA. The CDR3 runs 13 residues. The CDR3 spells CASSFAGEDTQYF. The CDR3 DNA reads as TGTGCCAGCAGTTTCGCAGGGGAGGATACGCAGTATTTT. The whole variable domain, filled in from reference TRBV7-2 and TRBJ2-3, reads GAGVSQSPSNKVTEKGKDVELRCDPISGHTALYWYRQSLGQGLEFLIYFQGNSAPDKSGLPSDRFSAERTGGSVSTLTIQRTQQEDSAVYLCASSFAGEDTQYFGPGTRLTVL.

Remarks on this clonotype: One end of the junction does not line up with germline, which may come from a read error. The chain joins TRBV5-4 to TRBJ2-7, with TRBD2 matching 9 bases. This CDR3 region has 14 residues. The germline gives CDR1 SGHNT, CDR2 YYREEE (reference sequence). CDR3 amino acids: CPSSLGLAGSEQYF. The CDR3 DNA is TGTCCCAGCAGCTTGGGTCTAGCGGGGTCCGAGCAGTACTTC.

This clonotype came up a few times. The CDR3 nucleotides are TGTGCCAGTGCTGCGGGCCGGACGGCGGACTATGGCTACACCTTC. This sequence encodes CASAAGRTADYGYTF. This chain links TRBV19 with TRBJ1-2; D call uncertain. The V and J ends lost 8 bases and 3 bases respectively, with 19 bases between them. Per germline, CDR1 LNHDA and CDR2 SQIVND (reference sequence). The CDR3 extends over 15 amino acids. The full variable domain, in which reference TRBV19 and TRBJ1-2 provide the parts outside the CDR3, is DGGITQSPKYLFRKEGQNVTLSCEQNLNHDAMYWYRQDPGQGLRLIYYSQIVNDFQKGDIAEGYSVSREKKESFPLTVTSAQKNPTAFYLCASAAGRTADYGYTFGSGTRLTVV.

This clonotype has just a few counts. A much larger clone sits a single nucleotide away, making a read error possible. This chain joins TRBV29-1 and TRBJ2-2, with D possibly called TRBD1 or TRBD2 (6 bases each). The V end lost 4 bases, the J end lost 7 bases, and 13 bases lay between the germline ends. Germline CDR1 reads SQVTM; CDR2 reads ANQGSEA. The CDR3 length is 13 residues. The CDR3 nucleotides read TGCAGCGTTGGGAGGGGGGCGGGCGGGGAGCTGTTTTTT. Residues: CSVGRGAGGELFF.

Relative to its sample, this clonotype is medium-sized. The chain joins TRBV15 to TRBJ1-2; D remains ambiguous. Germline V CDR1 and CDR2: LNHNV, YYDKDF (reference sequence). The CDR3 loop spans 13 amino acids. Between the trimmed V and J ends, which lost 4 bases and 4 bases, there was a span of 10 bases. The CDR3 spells CATSIGKGYGYTF. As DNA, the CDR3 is TGTGCCACCAGCATCGGCAAAGGCTATGGCTACACCTTC.

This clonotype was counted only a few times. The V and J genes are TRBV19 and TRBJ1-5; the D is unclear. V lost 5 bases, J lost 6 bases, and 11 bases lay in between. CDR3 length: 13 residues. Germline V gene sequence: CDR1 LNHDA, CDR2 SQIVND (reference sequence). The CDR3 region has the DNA TGTGCCAGTAGTGAGACTCGAGGTCAGCCCCAGCATTTT. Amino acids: CASSETRGQPQHF.